This entry is about one T cell receptor (beta chain). Its antigen is currently unknown. The conserved phenylalanine or tryptophan is not found at the CDR3 terminus, so this likely reflects a read error. CDR1 MNHEY and CDR2 SVGEGT come from the germline V gene. The length of the CDR3 is 15 residues. V gave up 3 bases and J gave up 14 bases, with 20 bases separating them. The template for TCR beta VDJ and CDR3 sequence profiling was genomic DNA. MiXCR, run by TCRdb on the reads, gives a single entry per CDR3 protein. This repertoire shows just over 400,000 distinct CDR3 sequences, about 70% found once; its top ten account for 4%. This specimen belongs to a study of CD8+CD57+ T cells in acquired aplastic anemia. Study-wide results and limits: Sharing between patients and controls was observed for roughly 29 CD8+ CDR3 sequences.

The material sequenced was sorted CD4+, CD8+, or CD8+CD57+ T cells (not recorded which) from PBMCs. The receptor was isolated from a human donor in good health, serving as a control. This sequence joins TRBV6-2 or TRBV6-3 and TRBJ1-6; D is ambiguous. This chain's CDR3 is CASSYAGGAFVALHY. DNA of the CDR3: TGTGCCAGCAGTTATGCCGGCGGAGCCTTCGTGGCCCTCCACTAT.